The present T cell receptor (beta chain) was sequenced within a study of T cells in Graves' hyperthyroidism and ophthalmopathy. Researchers took RNA transcripts and amplified the TCR beta CDR3 regions from them. The primer set for the first-round RT-PCR of the TCR CDR3 was HTBI. Each CDR3 protein is one row after TCRdb ran MiXCR on the multiplex PCR reads. The profile covers 370,000 or so distinct CDR3 sequences, with 13% appearing a single time and 20% taken by the ten largest. V shed 5 bases and J 9 bases; nucleotides not matched to a gene: 4. Germline CDR1 reads MGHRA; CDR2 reads YSYEKL. This CDR3 contains 12 residues.

The TCR comes from a man aged 30 to 45 with Graves' hyperthyroidism that later progressed to Graves' ophthalmopathy. Sequencing used blood. V gene TRBV4-1 combines with J gene TRBJ2-1; 7 positions match TRBD1. The DNA for the CDR3 is TGCGCCAGCAGCGGTAAGGGGGCTGAGCAGTTCTTC. Residues: CASSGKGAEQFF.